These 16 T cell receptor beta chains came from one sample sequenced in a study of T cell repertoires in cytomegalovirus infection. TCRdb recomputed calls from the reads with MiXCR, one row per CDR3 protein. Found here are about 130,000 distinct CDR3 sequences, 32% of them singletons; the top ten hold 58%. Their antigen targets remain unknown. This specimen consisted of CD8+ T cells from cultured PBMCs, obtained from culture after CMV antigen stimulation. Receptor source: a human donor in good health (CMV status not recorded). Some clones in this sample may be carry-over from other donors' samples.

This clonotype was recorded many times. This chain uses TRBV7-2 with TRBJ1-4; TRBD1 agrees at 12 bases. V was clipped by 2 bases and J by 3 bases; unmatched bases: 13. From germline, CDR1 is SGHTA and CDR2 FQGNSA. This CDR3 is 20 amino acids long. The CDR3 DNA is TGTGCCAGCAGCTTAAAGGGGACAGGGGGCGTCGAGAGGGCTAATGAAAAACTGTTTTTT. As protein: CASSLKGTGGVERANEKLFF. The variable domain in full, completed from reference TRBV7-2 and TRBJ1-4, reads GAGVSQSPSNKVTEKGKDVELRCDPISGHTALYWYRQSLGQGLEFLIYFQGNSAPDKSGLPSDRFSAERTGGSVSTLTIQRTQQEDSAVYLCASSLKGTGGVERANEKLFFGSGTQLSVL.

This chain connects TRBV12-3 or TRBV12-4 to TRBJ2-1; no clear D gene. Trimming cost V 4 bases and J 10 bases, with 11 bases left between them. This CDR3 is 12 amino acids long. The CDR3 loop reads CASSSIVREQFF. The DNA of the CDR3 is TGTGCCAGCAGTTCTATAGTTAGGGAGCAGTTCTTC.

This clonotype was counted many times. In nucleotides, the CDR3 is TGTGCCAGCAGCACAGCTAGCGGGGGGATATACAATGAGCAGTTCTTC. Residues: CASSTASGGIYNEQFF. This chain connects TRBV7-2 to TRBJ2-1; 11 nucleotides match TRBD2. The CDR3 has 16 amino acids. CDR1 is SGHTA, CDR2 FQGNSA, per germline. Trimming at V came to 5 bases and at J to 4 bases, leaving 7 bases not matched to a gene.

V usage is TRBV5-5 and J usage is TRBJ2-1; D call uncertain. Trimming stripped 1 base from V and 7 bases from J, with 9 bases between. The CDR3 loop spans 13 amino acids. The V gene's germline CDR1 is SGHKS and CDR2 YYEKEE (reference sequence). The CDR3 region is CASSLRALNEQFF. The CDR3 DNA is TGTGCCAGCAGCTTGCGGGCCTTGAATGAGCAGTTCTTC. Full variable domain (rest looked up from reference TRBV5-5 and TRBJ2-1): DAGVTQSPTHLIKTRGQQVTLRCSPISGHKSVSWYQQVLGQGPQFIFQYYEKEERGRGNFPDRFSARQFPNYSSELNVNALLLGDSALYLCASSLRALNEQFFGPGTRLTVL.

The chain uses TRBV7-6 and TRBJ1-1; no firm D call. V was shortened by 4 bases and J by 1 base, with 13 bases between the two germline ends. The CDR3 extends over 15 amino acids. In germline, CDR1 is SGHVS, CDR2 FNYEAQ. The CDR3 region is CASSSSETPNTEAFF. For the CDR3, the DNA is TGTGCCAGCAGCTCATCCGAGACACCGAACACTGAAGCTTTCTTT.

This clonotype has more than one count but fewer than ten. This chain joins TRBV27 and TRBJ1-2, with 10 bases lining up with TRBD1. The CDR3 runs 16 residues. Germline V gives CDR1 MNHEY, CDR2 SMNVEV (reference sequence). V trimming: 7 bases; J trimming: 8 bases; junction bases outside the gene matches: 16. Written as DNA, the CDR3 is TGTGCCAGCACCTATCTCCGGGACAGGGGTGTAGGGGGCTACACCTTC. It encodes CASTYLRDRGVGGYTF.

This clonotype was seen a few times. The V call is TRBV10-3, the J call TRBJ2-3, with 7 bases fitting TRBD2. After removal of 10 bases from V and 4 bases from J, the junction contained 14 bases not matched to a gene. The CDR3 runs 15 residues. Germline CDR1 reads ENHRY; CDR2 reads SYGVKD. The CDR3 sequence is CATLGELGGSDTQYF. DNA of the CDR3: TGTGCCACACTCGGTGAACTCGGGGGGTCAGATACGCAGTATTTT.

CDR3: CASSIGHQSYEQFF. The CDR3 DNA sequence: TGTGCCAGTAGTATAGGACACCAATCCTACGAGCAGTTCTTC. The J gene is TRBJ2-7, the V gene TRBV19; D unclear. The J call may be in error: the DNA end matches TRBJ2-1 better. Germline-derived CDR1 and CDR2 are LNHDA and SQIVND (reference sequence). This CDR3 region has 14 residues.

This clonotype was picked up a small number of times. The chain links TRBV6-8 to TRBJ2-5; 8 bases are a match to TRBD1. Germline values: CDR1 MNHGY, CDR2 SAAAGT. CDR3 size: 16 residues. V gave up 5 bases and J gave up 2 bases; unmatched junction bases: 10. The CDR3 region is CASSRSTGALQETQYF. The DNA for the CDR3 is TGTGCCAGCAGTAGGTCGACAGGGGCCCTACAAGAGACCCAGTACTTC.

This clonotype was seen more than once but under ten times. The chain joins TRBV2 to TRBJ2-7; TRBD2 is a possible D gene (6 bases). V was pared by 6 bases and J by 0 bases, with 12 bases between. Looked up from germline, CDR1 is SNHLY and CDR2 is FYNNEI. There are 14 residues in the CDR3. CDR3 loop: CASSLGGTSYEQYF. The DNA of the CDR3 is TGTGCCAGCAGCCTAGGCGGGACCTCCTACGAGCAGTACTTC.

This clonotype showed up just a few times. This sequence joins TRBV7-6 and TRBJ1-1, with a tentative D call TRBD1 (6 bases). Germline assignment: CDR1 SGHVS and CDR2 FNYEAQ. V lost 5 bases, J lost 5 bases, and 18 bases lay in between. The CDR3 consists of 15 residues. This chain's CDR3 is CASSLTGSGRTEAFF. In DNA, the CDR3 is TGTGCCAGCAGCCTGACAGGATCAGGTCGGACTGAAGCTTTCTTT.

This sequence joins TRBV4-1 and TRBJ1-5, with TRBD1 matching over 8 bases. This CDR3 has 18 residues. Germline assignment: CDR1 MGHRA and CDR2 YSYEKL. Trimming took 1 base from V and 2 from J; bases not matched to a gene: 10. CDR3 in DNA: TGCGCCAGCAGCCAAGGAGGGGACAGGTTTCTTGGCAATCAGCCCCAGCATTTT. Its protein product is CASSQGGDRFLGNQPQHF.

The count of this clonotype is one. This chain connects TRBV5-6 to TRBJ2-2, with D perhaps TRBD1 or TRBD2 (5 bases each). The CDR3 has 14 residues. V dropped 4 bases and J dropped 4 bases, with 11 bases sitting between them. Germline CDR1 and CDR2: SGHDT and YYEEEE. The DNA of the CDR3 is TGTGCCAGCAGCCCGGGACCCAGCACCGGGGAGCTGTTTTTT. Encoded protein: CASSPGPSTGELFF.

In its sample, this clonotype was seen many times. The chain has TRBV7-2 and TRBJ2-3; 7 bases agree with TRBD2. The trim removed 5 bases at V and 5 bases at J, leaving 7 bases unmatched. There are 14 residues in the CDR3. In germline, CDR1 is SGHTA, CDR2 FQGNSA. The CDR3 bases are TGTGCCAGCAGCCTGACTAGCCCCCTAGATACGCAGTATTTT. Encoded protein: CASSLTSPLDTQYF. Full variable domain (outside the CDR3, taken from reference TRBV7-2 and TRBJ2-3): GAGVSQSPSNKVTEKGKDVELRCDPISGHTALYWYRQSLGQGLEFLIYFQGNSAPDKSGLPSDRFSAERTGGSVSTLTIQRTQQEDSAVYLCASSLTSPLDTQYFGPGTRLTVL.

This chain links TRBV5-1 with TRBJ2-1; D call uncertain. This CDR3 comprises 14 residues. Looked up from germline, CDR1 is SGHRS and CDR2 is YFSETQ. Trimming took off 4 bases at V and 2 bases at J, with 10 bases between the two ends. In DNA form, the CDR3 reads TGCGCCAGCAGCCAATCAACAACCTACAATGAGCAGTTCTTC. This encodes CASSQSTTYNEQFF. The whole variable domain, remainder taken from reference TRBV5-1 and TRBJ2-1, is KAGVTQTPRYLIKTRGQQVTLSCSPISGHRSVSWYQQTPGQGLQFLFEYFSETQRNKGNFPGRFSGRQFSNSRSEMNVSTLELGDSALYLCASSQSTTYNEQFFGPGTRLTVL.

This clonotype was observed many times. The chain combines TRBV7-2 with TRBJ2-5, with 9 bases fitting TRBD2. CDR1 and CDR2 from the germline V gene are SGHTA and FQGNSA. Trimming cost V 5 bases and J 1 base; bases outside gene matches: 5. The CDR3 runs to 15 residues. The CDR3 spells CASSDSGGTQETQYF. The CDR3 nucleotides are TGTGCCAGCAGCGATAGCGGGGGAACCCAAGAGACCCAGTACTTC.